The 19 T cell receptor beta chains presented below share a single source sample, sequenced in a study of blood T cell repertoires in COVID-19. TCRdb's copy holds only in-frame clones and misses some; the assay was immunoSEQ multiplex PCR. The table records around 160,000 clones, roughly 81% of them present only once. The sequencing input was peripheral blood. Receptors originate from a human donor with acute or convalescent COVID-19. The donor label of this sample is uncertain.

V and J are TRBV6-5 and TRBJ2-3; 7 bases align to TRBD2. CDR1 MNHEY and CDR2 SVGAGI come from the germline V gene. CDR3 length: 13 amino acids. V gave up 7 bases and J gave up 5 bases; unmatched junction bases: 6. CDR3 DNA sequence: TGTGCCAGCATCGCGGGGGAGGGAGATACGCAGTATTTT. It specifies CASIAGEGDTQYF.

Only one count was recorded for this clone. V is TRBV19 and J is TRBJ1-5; 8 bases line up with TRBD1. CDR3 length: 17 residues. V was pared by 5 bases and J by 0 bases, with 9 bases of the junction left unmatched. Germline V gene sequence: CDR1 LNHDA, CDR2 SQIVND (reference sequence). CDR3 nucleotides: TGTGCCAGTAGTTTCTCGGGGACAGGCAATAGCAATCAGCCCCAGCATTTT. Its protein product is CASSFSGTGNSNQPQHF.

J is TRBJ2-5 and V is TRBV3-1 (or the pseudogene TRBV3-2), with 9 nucleotides matching TRBD2. V was clipped by 1 base and J by 4 bases; unmatched bases: 4. CDR3 length: 15 residues. The germline CDR1 and CDR2 sequences are LGHDT and YNNKEL (reference sequence). CDR3 in amino acids: CASSQVLAGAETQYF. CDR3 sequence (DNA): TGTGCCAGCAGCCAAGTACTAGCGGGTGCAGAGACCCAGTACTTC.

The chain carries TRBV13 and TRBJ1-3; 10 bases fit TRBD1. V lost 6 bases and J lost 3; bases outside the gene matches: 5. CDR1 is PRHDT and CDR2 is FYEKMQ in the germline V gene (reference sequence). This CDR3 is built from 15 residues. CDR3 bases: TGTGCCAGCAGTTGGGGACAGGGGAATGGAAACACCATATATTTT. It encodes CASSWGQGNGNTIYF.

J is TRBJ1-1 and V is TRBV7-8; D is undetermined. The V gene's germline CDR1 is SGHVS and CDR2 FQNEAQ. The CDR3 sequence is 12 residues long. Trimming took off 3 bases at V and 5 bases at J, with 7 bases between the two ends. CDR3 in DNA: TGTGCCAGCAGCTTCGGGAGAACTGAAGCTTTCTTT. Translated, it gives CASSFGRTEAFF. The variable domain in full, with the rest retrieved from reference TRBV7-8 and TRBJ1-1, is GAGVSQSPRYKVAKRGQDVALRCDPISGHVSLFWYQQALGQGPEFLTYFQNEAQLDKSGLPSDRFFAERPEGSVSTLKIQRTQQEDSAVYLCASSFGRTEAFFGQGTRLTVV.

The rearrangement links TRBV19 to TRBJ2-6; D is ambiguous. The length of the CDR3 is 17 residues. V was clipped by 3 bases and J by 0 bases, with 12 bases between them. The germline gives CDR1 LNHDA, CDR2 SQIVND (reference sequence). The CDR3 sequence: CASSITHADSGANVLTF. The CDR3 coding sequence is TGTGCCAGTAGTATCACACATGCTGACTCTGGGGCCAACGTCCTGACTTTC.

CDR3 in amino acids: CASSESKNRRNEKLFF. The CDR3 coding sequence is TGTGCCAGCAGTGAAAGCAAAAACCGGAGGAATGAAAAACTGTTTTTT. V usage is TRBV6-1 and J usage is TRBJ1-4, with unresolved D. With 2 bases removed from V and 5 bases from J, the gap between germline ends came to 15 bases. This CDR3 contains 16 residues. The V gene's germline CDR1 is MNHNS and CDR2 SASEGT.

V gene TRBV7-3 combines with J gene TRBJ2-3, with D tentatively TRBD1 (6 bases). The CDR3 consists of 15 residues. The germline gives CDR1 SGHTA, CDR2 FQGTGA. Trimming stripped 5 bases from V and 2 bases from J, with 14 bases between. Here the CDR3 reads CASSPGAGDTDTQYF. CDR3 in DNA: TGTGCCAGCAGCCCAGGGGCAGGGGACACAGATACGCAGTATTTT. The variable domain in full, with the rest retrieved from reference TRBV7-3 and TRBJ2-3, is GAGVSQTPSNKVTEKGKYVELRCDPISGHTALYWYRQSLGQGPEFLIYFQGTGAADDSGLPNDRFFAVRPEGSVSTLKIQRTERGDSAVYLCASSPGAGDTDTQYFGPGTRLTVL.

V gene TRBV19 combines with J gene TRBJ2-3, with 9 nucleotides matching TRBD1. This CDR3 is 15 amino acids long. Germline V gene sequence: CDR1 LNHDA, CDR2 SQIVND (reference sequence). J gave up 4 bases and V 3 bases, and 5 bases lay outside the gene matches. CDR3 loop: CASSIRQGGPDTQYF. The DNA for the CDR3 is TGTGCCAGTAGTATTAGACAGGGGGGACCAGATACGCAGTATTTT. The full variable domain, with the rest looked up from reference TRBV19 and TRBJ2-3, is DGGITQSPKYLFRKEGQNVTLSCEQNLNHDAMYWYRQDPGQGLRLIYYSQIVNDFQKGDIAEGYSVSREKKESFPLTVTSAQKNPTAFYLCASSIRQGGPDTQYFGPGTRLTVL.

This sequence joins TRBV11-2 and TRBJ1-4; 12 bases agree with TRBD1. V shed 5 bases and J 10 bases; nucleotides not matched to a gene: 5. Germline CDR1 is SGHAT and CDR2 is FQNNGV. This CDR3 region has 14 residues. This chain's CDR3 is CASSAGTGGGKLFF. The CDR3 bases are TGTGCCAGCAGCGCGGGGACAGGGGGCGGAAAACTGTTTTTT.

The chain combines TRBV4-2 with TRBJ2-5; a weak D match, TRBD2 (6 bases). The V end lost 4 bases, the J end lost 3 bases, and 12 bases lay between the germline ends. Germline values: CDR1 LGHNA, CDR2 YNFKEQ. The CDR3 totals 14 residues. CDR3 residues: CASSPGPGEETQYF. CDR3 nucleotides: TGTGCCAGCAGCCCGGGCCCGGGGGAAGAGACCCAGTACTTC.

The CDR3 reads CASRPGIAAGAFF. The CDR3 bases are TGTGCCAGCAGACCCGGTATTGCAGCGGGAGCTTTCTTT. The V call is TRBV12-3 or TRBV12-4, the J call TRBJ1-1; D is unclear. This CDR3 has 13 residues. V was cut by 6 bases and J by 10 bases, with 18 bases left in between.

V and J are TRBV2 and TRBJ1-1; possible D gene TRBD1, 5 bases. Per germline, CDR1 SNHLY and CDR2 FYNNEI. The ends were cut back, 2 bases at V and 11 bases at J, with 12 bases in the middle. The length of the CDR3 is 12 residues. Written as DNA, the CDR3 is TGTGCCAGCAGTGAAACGAGGGGAGGTGCTTTCTTT. As protein: CASSETRGGAFF.

In its sample, this clone was seen a few times. The chain combines TRBV11-2 with TRBJ1-1, with D uncertain. The germline V and J ends were trimmed by 4 bases and 1 base, with 7 bases remaining between them. There are 13 residues in the CDR3. Per the germline V gene, CDR1 is SGHAT and CDR2 is FQNNGV. The CDR3 nucleotides are TGTGCCAGCAGCTACCACAGGAACACTGAAGCTTTCTTT. As protein: CASSYHRNTEAFF.

Only one count was recorded for this clone. The rearrangement uses TRBV11-2 and TRBJ1-6; 7 nucleotides match TRBD1. Losses at the gene ends were 4 bases for V and 9 bases for J; bases not matched to a gene: 6. The CDR3 is 14 residues long. Looked up from germline, CDR1 is SGHAT and CDR2 is FQNNGV. Written as DNA, the CDR3 is TGTGCCAGCAGCTCCCGACAGGGAGTTTCACCCCTCCACTTT. Amino acids: CASSSRQGVSPLHF.

This chain uses TRBV10-3 with TRBJ1-1, with D possibly being TRBD1 (6 bases). Germline V gene sequence: CDR1 ENHRY, CDR2 SYGVKD. Trimming shortened V by 7 bases and J by 2 bases, and 14 bases separated the two germline ends. The CDR3 runs to 14 residues. CDR3 residues: CAIKPRDTNTEAFF. The CDR3 coding sequence is TGTGCCATCAAGCCTCGGGACACTAACACTGAAGCTTTCTTT.

V and J are TRBV2 and TRBJ2-7, with D possibly TRBD2 on 5 matching bases. V dropped 4 bases and J dropped 8 bases, with 18 bases sitting between them. The CDR3 totals 14 residues. The V gene's germline CDR1 is SNHLY and CDR2 FYNNEI. The CDR3 loop reads CASSAGSGFRKQYV. For the CDR3, the DNA is TGTGCCAGCAGTGCGGGATCAGGTTTCCGCAAGCAGTACGTC.

The V call is TRBV11-1, the J call TRBJ1-1; no clear D gene. V lost 2 bases and J lost 0, with 7 bases in between. CDR1 and CDR2 (germline): SGHAT, FQDESV (reference sequence). The CDR3 spans 14 residues. The CDR3, as DNA: TGTGCCAGCAGCTTAAATTCTATGAACACTGAAGCTTTCTTT. It yields the protein CASSLNSMNTEAFF.

The V call is TRBV6-6, the J call TRBJ1-3; D is ambiguous. The germline gives CDR1 MNHNY, CDR2 SVGAGI (reference sequence). The V and J ends lost 0 bases and 12 bases respectively, with 9 bases between them. This CDR3 region has 12 residues. The CDR3 here is CASSYSSRSIYF. In nucleotides, the CDR3 is TGTGCCAGCAGTTACTCTAGCCGAAGCATATATTTT.